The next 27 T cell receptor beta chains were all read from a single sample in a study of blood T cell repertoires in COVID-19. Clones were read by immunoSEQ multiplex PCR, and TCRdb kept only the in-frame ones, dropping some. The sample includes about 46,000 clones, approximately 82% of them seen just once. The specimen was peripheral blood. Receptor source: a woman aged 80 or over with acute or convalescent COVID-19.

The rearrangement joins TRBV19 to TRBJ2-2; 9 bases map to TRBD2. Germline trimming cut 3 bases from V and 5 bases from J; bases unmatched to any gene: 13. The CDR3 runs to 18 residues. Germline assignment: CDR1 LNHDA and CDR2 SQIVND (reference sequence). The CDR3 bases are TGTGCCAGTAGTATCACGGGCGCGGCGGGGGGGCTAACCGGGGAGCTGTTTTTT. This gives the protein CASSITGAAGGLTGELFF.

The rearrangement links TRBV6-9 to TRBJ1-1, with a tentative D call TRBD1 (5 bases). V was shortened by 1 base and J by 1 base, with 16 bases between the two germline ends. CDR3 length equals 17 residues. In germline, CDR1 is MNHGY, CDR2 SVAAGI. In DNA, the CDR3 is TGTGCCAGCAGTTATTGGCGGGGGGGAAGACCGAACACTGAAGCTTTCTTT. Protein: CASSYWRGGRPNTEAFF.

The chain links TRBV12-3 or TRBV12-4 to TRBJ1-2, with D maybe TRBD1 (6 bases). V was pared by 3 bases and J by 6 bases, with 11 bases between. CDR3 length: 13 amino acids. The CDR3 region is CASSFSRGNGYTF. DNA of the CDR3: TGTGCCAGCAGTTTTTCCAGGGGAAATGGCTACACCTTC.

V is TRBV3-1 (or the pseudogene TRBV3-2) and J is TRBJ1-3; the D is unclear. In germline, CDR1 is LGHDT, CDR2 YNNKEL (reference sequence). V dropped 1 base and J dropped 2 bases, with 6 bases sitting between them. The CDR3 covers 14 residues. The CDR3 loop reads CASSQVPAGNTIYF. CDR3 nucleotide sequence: TGTGCCAGCAGCCAAGTACCGGCTGGAAACACCATATATTTT.

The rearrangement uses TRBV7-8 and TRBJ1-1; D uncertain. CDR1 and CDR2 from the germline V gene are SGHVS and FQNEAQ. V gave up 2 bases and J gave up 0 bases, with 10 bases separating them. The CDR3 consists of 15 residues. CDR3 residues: CASSLSELLNTEAFF. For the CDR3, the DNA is TGTGCCAGCAGCTTAAGCGAGTTATTGAACACTGAAGCTTTCTTT.

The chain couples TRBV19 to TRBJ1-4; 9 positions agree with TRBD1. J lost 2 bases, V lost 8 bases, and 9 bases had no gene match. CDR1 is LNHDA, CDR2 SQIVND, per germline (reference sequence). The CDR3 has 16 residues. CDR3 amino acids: CASWKGQGRTNEKLFF. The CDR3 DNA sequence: TGTGCCAGTTGGAAGGGACAGGGAAGGACTAATGAAAAACTGTTTTTT. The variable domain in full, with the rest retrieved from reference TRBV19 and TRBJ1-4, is DGGITQSPKYLFRKEGQNVTLSCEQNLNHDAMYWYRQDPGQGLRLIYYSQIVNDFQKGDIAEGYSVSREKKESFPLTVTSAQKNPTAFYLCASWKGQGRTNEKLFFGSGTQLSVL.

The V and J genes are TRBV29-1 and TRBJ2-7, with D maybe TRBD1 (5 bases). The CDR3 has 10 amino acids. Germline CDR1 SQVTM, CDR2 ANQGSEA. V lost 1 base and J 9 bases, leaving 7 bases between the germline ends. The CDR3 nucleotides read TGCAGCGTTGAAGGGGGCAGGCAGTACTTC. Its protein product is CSVEGGRQYF.

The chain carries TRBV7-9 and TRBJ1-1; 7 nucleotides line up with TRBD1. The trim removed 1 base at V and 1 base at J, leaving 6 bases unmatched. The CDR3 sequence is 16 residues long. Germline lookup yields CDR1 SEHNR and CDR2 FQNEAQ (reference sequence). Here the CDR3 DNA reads TGTGCCAGCAGCTTAGGATCCGGGACAGCGAACACTGAAGCTTTCTTT. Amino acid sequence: CASSLGSGTANTEAFF. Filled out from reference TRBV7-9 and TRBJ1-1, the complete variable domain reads DTGVSQNPRHKITKRGQNVTFRCDPISEHNRLYWYRQTLGQGPEFLTYFQNEAQLEKSRLLSDRFSAERPKGSFSTLEIQRTEQGDSAMYLCASSLGSGTANTEAFFGQGTRLTVV.

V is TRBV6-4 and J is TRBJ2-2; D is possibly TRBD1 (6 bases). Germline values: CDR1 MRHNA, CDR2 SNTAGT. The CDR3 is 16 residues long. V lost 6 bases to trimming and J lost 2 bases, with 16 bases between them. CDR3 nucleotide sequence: TGTGCCAGCAGCCAGGGGCACCCCCCCAACACCGGGGAGCTGTTTTTT. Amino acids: CASSQGHPPNTGELFF.

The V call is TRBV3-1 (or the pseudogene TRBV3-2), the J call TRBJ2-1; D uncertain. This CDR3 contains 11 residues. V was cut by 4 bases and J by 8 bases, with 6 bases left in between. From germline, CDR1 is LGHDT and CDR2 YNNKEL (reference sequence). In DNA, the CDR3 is TGTGCCAGCAGCCTCGTAGATGAGCAGTTCTTC. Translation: CASSLVDEQFF.

CDR3 region: CASNPSKAGGNIQYF. In DNA form, the CDR3 reads TGTGCCAGCAACCCCAGTAAAGCGGGGGGTAACATTCAGTACTTC. J is TRBJ2-4 and V is TRBV2; TRBD2 matches 9 bases. CDR3 length: 15 amino acids. The ends lost 7 bases at V and 7 bases at J; junction bases unmatched: 11. CDR1 is SNHLY, CDR2 FYNNEI, per germline.

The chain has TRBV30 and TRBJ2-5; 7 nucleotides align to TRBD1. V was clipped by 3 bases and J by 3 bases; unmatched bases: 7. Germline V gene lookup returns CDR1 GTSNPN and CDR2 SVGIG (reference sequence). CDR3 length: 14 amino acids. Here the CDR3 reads CAWRVSDREETQYF. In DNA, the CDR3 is TGTGCCTGGAGGGTTAGTGACAGGGAAGAGACCCAGTACTTC.

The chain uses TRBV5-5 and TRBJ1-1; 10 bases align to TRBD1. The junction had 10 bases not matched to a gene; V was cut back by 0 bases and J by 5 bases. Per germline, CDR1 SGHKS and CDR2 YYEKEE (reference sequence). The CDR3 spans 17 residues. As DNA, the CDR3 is TGTGCCAGCAGCTTGGAGGACAGGGGGAATCAGTTGACTGAAGCTTTCTTT. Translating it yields CASSLEDRGNQLTEAFF. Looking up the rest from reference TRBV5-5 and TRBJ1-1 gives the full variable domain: DAGVTQSPTHLIKTRGQQVTLRCSPISGHKSVSWYQQVLGQGPQFIFQYYEKEERGRGNFPDRFSARQFPNYSSELNVNALLLGDSALYLCASSLEDRGNQLTEAFFGQGTRLTVV.

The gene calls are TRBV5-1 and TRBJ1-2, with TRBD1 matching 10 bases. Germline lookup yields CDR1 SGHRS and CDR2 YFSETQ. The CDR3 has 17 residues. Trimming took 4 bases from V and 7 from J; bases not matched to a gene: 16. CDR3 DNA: TGCGCCAGCAGCAGGACCGGGACAGGGGATGGATTAGGTGGCTACACCTTC. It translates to CASSRTGTGDGLGGYTF.

The CDR3 DNA follows: TGCAGCGTTGAGTCGACATTAACAACGAACACCGGGGAGCTGTTTTTT. Protein sequence: CSVESTLTTNTGELFF. The chain is built from TRBV29-1 and TRBJ2-2; D uncertain. The V gene lost 3 bases and the J gene lost 0 bases, with 14 bases spanning the gap. Germline V CDR1 and CDR2: SQVTM, ANQGSEA. This CDR3 contains 16 residues.

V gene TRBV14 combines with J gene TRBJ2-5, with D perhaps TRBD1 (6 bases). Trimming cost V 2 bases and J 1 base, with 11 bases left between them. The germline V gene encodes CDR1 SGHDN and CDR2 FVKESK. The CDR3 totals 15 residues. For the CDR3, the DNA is TGTGCCAGCAGCCAAAACACAGGGCCCCAAGAGACCCAGTACTTC. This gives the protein CASSQNTGPQETQYF.

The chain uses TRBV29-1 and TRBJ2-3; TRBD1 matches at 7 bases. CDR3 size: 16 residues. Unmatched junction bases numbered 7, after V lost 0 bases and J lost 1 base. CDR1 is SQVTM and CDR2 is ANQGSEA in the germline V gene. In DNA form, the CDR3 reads TGCAGCGTTGAAGATTACAGGGGAATTGGCACAGATACGCAGTATTTT. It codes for CSVEDYRGIGTDTQYF.

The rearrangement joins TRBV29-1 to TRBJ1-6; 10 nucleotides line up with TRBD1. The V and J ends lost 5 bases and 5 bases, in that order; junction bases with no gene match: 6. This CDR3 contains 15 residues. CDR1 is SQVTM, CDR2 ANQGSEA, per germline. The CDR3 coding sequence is TGCAGCGTTTCGGACAGGGGGACCCATAATTCACCCCTCCACTTT. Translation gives CSVSDRGTHNSPLHF.

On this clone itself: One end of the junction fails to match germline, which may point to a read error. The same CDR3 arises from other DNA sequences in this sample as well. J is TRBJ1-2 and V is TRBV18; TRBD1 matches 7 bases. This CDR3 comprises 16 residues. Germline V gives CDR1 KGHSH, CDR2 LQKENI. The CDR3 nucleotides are TGTGCCAGCTCACCCCAGGGGGGCACAGACTACTATGGCTACACTTTC. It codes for CASSPQGGTDYYGYTF. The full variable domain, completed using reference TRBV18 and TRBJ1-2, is NAGVMQNPRHLVRRRGQEARLRCSPMKGHSHVYWYRQLPEEGLKFMVYLQKENIIDESGMPKERFSAEFPKEGPSILRIQQVVRGDSAAYFCASSPQGGTDYYGYTFGSGTRLTVV.

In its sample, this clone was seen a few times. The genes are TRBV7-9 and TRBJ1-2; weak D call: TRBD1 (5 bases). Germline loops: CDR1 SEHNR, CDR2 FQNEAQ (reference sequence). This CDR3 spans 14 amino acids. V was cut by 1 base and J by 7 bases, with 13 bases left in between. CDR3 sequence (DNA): TGTGCCAGCAGCTTAGGGGCAGGGAAAGGTGGCTACACCTTC. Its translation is CASSLGAGKGGYTF.

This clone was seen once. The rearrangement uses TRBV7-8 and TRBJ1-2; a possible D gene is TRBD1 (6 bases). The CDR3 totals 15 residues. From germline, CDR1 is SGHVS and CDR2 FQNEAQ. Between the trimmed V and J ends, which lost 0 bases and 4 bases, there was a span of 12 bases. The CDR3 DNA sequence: TGTGCCAGCAGCTTAGCCGGACAGAGCTCCTATGGCTACACCTTC. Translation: CASSLAGQSSYGYTF.

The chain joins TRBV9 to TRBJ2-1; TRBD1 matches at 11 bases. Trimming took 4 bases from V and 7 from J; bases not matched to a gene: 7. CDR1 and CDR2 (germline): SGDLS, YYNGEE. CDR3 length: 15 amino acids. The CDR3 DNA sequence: TGTGCCAGCAGCCTACTGGGACAGGGGGGAAATGAGCAGTTCTTC. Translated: CASSLLGQGGNEQFF.

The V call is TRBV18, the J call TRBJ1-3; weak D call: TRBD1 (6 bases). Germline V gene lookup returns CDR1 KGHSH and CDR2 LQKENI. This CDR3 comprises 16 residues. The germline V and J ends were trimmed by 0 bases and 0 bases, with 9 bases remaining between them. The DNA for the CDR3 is TGTGCCAGCTCACCACCAGGGACAAACTCTGGAAACACCATATATTTT. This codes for CASSPPGTNSGNTIYF. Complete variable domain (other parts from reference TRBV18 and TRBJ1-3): NAGVMQNPRHLVRRRGQEARLRCSPMKGHSHVYWYRQLPEEGLKFMVYLQKENIIDESGMPKERFSAEFPKEGPSILRIQQVVRGDSAAYFCASSPPGTNSGNTIYFGEGSWLTVV.

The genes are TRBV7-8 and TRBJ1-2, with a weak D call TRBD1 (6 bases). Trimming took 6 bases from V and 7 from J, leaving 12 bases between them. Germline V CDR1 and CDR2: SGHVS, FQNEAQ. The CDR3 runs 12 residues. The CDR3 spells CASRRTGFGYTF. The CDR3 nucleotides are TGTGCCAGCAGGCGAACAGGGTTTGGCTACACCTTC.

CDR3 sequence: CATDINSNQPQHF. In nucleotides, the CDR3 is TGTGCCACAGACATTAATAGCAATCAGCCCCAGCATTTT. This chain joins TRBV12-3 or TRBV12-4 and TRBJ1-5; no clear D. There are 13 residues in the CDR3. V was shortened by 10 bases and J by 0 bases, with 10 bases between the two germline ends.

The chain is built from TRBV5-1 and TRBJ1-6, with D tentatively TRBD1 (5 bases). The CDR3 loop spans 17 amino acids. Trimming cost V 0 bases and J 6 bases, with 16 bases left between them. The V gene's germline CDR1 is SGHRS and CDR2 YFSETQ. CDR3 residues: CASSLEVLAQGNSPLHF. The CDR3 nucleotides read TGCGCCAGCAGCTTGGAAGTTTTGGCGCAGGGTAATTCACCCCTCCACTTT.

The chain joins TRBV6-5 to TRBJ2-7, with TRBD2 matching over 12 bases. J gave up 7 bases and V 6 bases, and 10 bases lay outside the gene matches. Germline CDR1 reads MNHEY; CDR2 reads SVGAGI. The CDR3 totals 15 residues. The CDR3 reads CASRPSSGGAREQYF. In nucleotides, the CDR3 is TGTGCCAGCAGGCCCTCTAGCGGGGGGGCGCGAGAGCAGTACTTC.